This T cell receptor (beta chain) derives from a study of glioma-infiltrating T cells after dendritic cell vaccination. The CDR3 is made up of 16 amino acids. In germline, CDR1 is SQVTM, CDR2 ANQGSEA. Trimming removed 7 bases from V and 6 bases from J; junction bases left unmatched: 20. Amplification used 60 V beta primers and 13 J beta primers. Profiling relied on immunoSEQ multiplex PCR, and the TCRdb table lists in-frame clones only, not all of them. The sample has 65,000 to 90,000 clones; approximately 80% are singletons. The receptor's source is a human donor with glioblastoma. The genes are TRBV29-1 and TRBJ2-7, with 8 positions matching TRBD1. The sequences come from blood, collected before dendritic cell vaccination. This chain's CDR3 is CSAGGVAGQGPSEQYF. CDR3 DNA sequence: TGCAGCGCCGGTGGGGTTGCCGGACAGGGCCCCTCCGAGCAGTACTTC.